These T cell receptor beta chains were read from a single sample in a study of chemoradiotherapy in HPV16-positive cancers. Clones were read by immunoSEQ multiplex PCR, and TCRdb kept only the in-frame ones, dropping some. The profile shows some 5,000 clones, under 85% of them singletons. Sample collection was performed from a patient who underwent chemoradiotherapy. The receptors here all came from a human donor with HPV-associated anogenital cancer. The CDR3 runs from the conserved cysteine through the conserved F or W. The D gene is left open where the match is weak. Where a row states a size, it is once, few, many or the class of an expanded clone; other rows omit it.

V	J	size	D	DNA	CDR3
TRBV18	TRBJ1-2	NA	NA	TGTGCCAGCTCACCGGGTAGCGGACGCCACTATGGCTACACCTTC	CASSPGSGRHYGYTF
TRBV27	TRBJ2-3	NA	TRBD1	TGTGCCAGCAGCCCCCCCGGACAGGGGTTGACAGATACGCAGTATTTT	CASSPPGQGLTDTQYF
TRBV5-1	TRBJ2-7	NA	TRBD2	TGCGCCAGCAGCTTGGCCCAGACTAGCGGAGGCTACGAGCAGTACTTC	CASSLAQTSGGYEQYF
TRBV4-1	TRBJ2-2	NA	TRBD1	TGCGCCAGCAGCCGGACAGGGATCGGGGAGCTGTTTTTT	CASSRTGIGELFF
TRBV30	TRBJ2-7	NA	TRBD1	TGTGCCTCAGGGGGGGACAGGGGGCTCTTGGAGCAGTACTTC	CASGGDRGLLEQYF
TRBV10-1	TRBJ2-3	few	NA	TGCGCCAGCAGTGCGCTCAGACGCACAGATACGCAGTATTTT	CASSALRRTDTQYF
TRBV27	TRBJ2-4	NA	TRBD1	TGTGCCAGCAGTAAATCCGGACAGGGGGCTGGCAAAAACATTCAGTACTTC	CASSKSGQGAGKNIQYF
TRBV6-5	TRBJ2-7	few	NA	TGTGCCAGCAGCGAGGGCCCGTTCAACGAGCAGTACTTC	CASSEGPFNEQYF
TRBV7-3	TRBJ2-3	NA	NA	TGTGCCAGCAGCTTTGGAAGCCCAGATACGCAGTATTTT	CASSFGSPDTQYF
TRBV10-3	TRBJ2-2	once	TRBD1	TGTGCCATCAGTACCGGGACAGGGAACACCGGGGAGCTGTTTTTT	CAISTGTGNTGELFF
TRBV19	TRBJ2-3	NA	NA	TGTGCCAGTAGTATGTGGGGGCAGGGCACAGATACGCAGTATTTT	CASSMWGQGTDTQYF